This record concerns one T cell receptor beta chain sequence. The antigen is undetermined. This specimen belongs to a study of T cell responses to AZD1222 COVID-19 vaccine. Study observations and caveats: Spike-specific TCR breadth rose after two AZD1222 doses, and depth rose as well. With dominance at 160-218 and 743-854, vaccine-associated CD4 TCRs spanned spike. Epitopes outside B.1.351 and B.1.1.7 mutated regions reportedly drew nearly half of spike TCRs. Possibly, clonal diversity was underestimated; donors were largely white British and included more females.

The CDR3 is 15 amino acids. V was clipped by 0 bases and J by 9 bases, with 14 bases between them. Germline loops: CDR1 LGHDT, CDR2 YNNKEL (reference sequence). The data were produced by immunoSEQ multiplex PCR, yet TCRdb's version contains in-frame clones alone and is incomplete. The sample contains 50,000 or so clones, 60% to 80% of which appear only once. This sequence originates from an adult who received the AZD1222 COVID-19 vaccine. The chain has TRBV3-1 (or the pseudogene TRBV3-2) and TRBJ2-2, with D perhaps matching TRBD2 (5 bases). The specimen comprised peripheral blood, sampled 28 days after the second AZD1222 dose. The CDR3 nucleotides are TGTGCCAGCAGCCAAGATTGGGGTGCGGGTAGGGAGCTGTTTTTT. Translating it yields CASSQDWGAGRELFF.